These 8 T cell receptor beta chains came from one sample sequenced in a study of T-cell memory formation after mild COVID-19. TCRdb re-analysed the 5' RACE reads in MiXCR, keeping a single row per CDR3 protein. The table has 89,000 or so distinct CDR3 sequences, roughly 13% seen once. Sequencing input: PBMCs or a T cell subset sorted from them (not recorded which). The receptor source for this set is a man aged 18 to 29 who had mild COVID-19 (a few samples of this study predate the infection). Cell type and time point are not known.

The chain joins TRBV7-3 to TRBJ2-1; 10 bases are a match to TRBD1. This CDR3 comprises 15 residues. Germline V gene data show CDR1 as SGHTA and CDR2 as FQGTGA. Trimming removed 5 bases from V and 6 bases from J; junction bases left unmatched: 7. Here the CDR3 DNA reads TGTGCCAGCAGCGAGGGACAGGGGATCTTCAATGAGCAGTTCTTC. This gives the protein CASSEGQGIFNEQFF. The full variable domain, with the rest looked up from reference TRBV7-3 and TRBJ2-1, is GAGVSQTPSNKVTEKGKYVELRCDPISGHTALYWYRQSLGQGPEFLIYFQGTGAADDSGLPNDRFFAVRPEGSVSTLKIQRTERGDSAVYLCASSEGQGIFNEQFFGPGTRLTVL.

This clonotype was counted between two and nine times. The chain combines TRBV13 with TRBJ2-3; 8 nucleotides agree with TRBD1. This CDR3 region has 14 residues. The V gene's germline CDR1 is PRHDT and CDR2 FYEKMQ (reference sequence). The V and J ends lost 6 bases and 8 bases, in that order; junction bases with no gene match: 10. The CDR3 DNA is TGTGCCAGCAGTCCGGACTCCAGGGGGCCTACGCAGTATTTT. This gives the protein CASSPDSRGPTQYF. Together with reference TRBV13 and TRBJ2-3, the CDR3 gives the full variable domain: AAGVIQSPRHLIKEKRETATLKCYPIPRHDTVYWYQQGPGQDPQFLISFYEKMQSDKGSIPDRFSAQQFSDYHSELNMSSLELGDSALYFCASSPDSRGPTQYFGPGTRLTVL.

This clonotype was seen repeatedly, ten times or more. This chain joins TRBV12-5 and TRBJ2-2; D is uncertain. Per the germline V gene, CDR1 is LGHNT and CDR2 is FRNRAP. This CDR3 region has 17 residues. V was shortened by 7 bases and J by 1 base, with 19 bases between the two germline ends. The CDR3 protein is CASVPVVEQLNTGELFF. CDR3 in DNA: TGTGCTAGTGTCCCAGTCGTGGAACAACTGAACACCGGGGAGCTGTTTTTT.

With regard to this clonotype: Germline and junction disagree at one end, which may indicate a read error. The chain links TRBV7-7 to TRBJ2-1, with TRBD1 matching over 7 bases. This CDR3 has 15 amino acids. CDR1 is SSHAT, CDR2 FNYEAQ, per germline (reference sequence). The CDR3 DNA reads TGTGCTAGCAGTTCAACAGGGGCCGGAAAAAATGAGCAGTTCTTC. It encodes CASSSTGAGKNEQFF. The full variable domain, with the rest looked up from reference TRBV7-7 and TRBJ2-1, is GAGVSQSPRYKVTKRGQDVTLRCDPISSHATLYWYQQALGQGPEFLTYFNYEAQPDKSGLPSDRFSAERPEGSISTLTIQRTEQRDSAMYRCASSSTGAGKNEQFFGPGTRLTVL.

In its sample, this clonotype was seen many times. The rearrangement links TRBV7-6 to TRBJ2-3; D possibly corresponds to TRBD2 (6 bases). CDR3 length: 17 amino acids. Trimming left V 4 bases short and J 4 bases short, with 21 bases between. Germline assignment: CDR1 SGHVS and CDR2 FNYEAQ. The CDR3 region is CASSSTEAGEDADTQYF. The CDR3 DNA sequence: TGTGCCAGCAGCTCCACGGAGGCTGGGGAGGACGCAGATACGCAGTATTTT.

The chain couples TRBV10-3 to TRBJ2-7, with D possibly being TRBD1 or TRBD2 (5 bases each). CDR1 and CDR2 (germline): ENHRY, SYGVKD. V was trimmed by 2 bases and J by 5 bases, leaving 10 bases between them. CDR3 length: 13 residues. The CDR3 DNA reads TGTGCCATCAGTGAGGGGGGTGACCACGAGCAGTACGTC. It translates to CAISEGGDHEQYV.

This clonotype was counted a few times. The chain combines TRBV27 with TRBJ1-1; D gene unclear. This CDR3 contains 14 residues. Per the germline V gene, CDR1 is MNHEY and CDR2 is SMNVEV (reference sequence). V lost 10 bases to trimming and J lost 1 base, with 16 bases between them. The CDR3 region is CATKTLPGNTEAFF. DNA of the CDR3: TGTGCCACTAAGACCCTCCCCGGGAACACTGAAGCTTTCTTT.

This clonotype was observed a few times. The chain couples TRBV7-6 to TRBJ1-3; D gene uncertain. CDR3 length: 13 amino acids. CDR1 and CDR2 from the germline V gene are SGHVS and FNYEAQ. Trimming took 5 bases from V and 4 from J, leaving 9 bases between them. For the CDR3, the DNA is TGTGCCAGCAGCCCCCCGGGAGGAAACACCATATATTTT. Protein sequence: CASSPPGGNTIYF. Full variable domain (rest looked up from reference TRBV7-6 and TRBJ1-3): GAGVSQSPRYKVTKRGQDVALRCDPISGHVSLYWYRQALGQGPEFLTYFNYEAQQDKSGLPNDRFSAERPEGSISTLTIQRTEQRDSAMYRCASSPPGGNTIYFGEGSWLTVV.